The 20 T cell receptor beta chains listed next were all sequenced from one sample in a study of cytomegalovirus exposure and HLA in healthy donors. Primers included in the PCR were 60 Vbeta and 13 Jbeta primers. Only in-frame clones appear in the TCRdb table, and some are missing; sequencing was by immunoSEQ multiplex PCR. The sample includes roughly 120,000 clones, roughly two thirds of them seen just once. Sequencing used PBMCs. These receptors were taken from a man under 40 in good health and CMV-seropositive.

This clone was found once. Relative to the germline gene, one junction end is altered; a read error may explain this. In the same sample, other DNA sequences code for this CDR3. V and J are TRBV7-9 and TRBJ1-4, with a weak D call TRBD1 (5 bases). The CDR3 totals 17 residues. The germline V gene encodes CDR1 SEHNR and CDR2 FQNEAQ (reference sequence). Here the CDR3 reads CASSLPALTATNEKLFF. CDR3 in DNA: TGTGCCAGCAGCCTGCCAGCTTTGACAGCAACTAATGAAAAGCTGTTTTTT.

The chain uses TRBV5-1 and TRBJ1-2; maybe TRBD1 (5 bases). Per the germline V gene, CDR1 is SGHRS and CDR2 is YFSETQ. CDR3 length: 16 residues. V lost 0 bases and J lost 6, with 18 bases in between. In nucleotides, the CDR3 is TGCGCCAGCAGCTTGGTTCAGGATCAGGGCGCGGATGGCTACACCTTC. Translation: CASSLVQDQGADGYTF.

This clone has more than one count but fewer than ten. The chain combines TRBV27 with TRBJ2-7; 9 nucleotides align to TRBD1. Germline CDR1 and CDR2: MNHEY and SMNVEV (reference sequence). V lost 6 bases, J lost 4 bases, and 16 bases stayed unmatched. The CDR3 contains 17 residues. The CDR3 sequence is CASSRQGGAPSPYEQYF. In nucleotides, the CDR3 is TGTGCCAGCAGCCGACAGGGGGGCGCTCCTTCCCCTTACGAGCAGTACTTC.

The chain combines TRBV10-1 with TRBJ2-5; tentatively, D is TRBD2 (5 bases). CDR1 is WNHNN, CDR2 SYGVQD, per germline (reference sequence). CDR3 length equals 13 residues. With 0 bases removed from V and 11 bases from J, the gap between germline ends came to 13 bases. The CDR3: CASSESRSREQYF. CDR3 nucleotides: TGCGCCAGCAGTGAGTCGAGGTCGAGGGAGCAGTACTTC.

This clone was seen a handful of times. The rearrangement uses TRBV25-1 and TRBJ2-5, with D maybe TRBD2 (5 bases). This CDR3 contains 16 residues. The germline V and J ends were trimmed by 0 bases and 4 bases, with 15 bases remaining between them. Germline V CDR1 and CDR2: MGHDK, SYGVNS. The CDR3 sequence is CASSEYKPGYTETQYF. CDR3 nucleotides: TGTGCCAGCAGTGAATATAAGCCGGGGTATACAGAGACCCAGTACTTC.

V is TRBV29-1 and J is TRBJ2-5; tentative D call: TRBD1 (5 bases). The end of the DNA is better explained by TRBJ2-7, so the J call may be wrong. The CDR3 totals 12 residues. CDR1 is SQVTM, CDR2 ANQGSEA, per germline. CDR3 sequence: CSVKTDFYEQYF. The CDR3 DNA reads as TGCAGCGTGAAGACAGATTTCTACGAGCAGTACTTC.

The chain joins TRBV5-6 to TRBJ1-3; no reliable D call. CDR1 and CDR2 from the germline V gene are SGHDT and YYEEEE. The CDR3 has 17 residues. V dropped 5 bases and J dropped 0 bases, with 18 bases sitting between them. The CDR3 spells CASRPDYSSSSGNTIYF. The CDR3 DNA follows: TGTGCCAGCAGGCCAGACTATTCATCGAGCTCTGGAAACACCATATATTTT.

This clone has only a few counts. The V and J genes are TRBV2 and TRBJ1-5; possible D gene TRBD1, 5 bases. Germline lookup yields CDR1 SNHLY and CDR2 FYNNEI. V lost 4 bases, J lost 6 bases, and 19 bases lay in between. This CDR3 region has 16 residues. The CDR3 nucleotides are TGTGCCAGCAGTGGAACCCGAGGCGGGGCAGGTCAGCCCCAGCATTTT. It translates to CASSGTRGGAGQPQHF.

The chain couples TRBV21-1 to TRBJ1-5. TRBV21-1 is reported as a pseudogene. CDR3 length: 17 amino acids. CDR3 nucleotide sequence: TGTGCCAGCAGCAAAGGGGACGGGGACTGCAGGGATCAGCCCCAGCATTTT. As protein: CASSKGDGDCRDQPQHF.

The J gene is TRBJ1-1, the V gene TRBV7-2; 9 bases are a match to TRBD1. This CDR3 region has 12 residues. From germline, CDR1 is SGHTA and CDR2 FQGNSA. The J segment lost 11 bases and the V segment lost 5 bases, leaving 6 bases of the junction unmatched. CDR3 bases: TGTGCCAGCAGCCGACAGGGGGGGGGTGCTTTCTTT. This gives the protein CASSRQGGGAFF.

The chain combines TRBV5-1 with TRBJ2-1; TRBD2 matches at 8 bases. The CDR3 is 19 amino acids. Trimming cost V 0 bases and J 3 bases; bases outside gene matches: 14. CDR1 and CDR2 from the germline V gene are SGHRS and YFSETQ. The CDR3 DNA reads TGCGCCAGCAGCTTGGTCGGTAGCGGGAATCTCCCCTACTACAATGAGCAGTTCTTC. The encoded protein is CASSLVGSGNLPYYNEQFF.

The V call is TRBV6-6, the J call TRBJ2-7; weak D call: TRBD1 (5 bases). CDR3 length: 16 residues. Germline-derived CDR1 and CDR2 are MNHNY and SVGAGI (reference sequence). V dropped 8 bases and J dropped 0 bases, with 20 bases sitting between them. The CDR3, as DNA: TGTGCCAGCGGCTACCAGAACCAGGGAAGCTCCTACGAGCAGTACTTC. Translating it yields CASGYQNQGSSYEQYF.

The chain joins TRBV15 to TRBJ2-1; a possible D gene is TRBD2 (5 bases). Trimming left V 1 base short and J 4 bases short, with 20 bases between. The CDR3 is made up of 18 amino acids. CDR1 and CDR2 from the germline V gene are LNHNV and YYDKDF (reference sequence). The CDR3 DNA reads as TGTGCCACCAGCAGAGGCCTTGTTTTGGACTGGCCTTACAATGAGCAGTTCTTC. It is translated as CATSRGLVLDWPYNEQFF.

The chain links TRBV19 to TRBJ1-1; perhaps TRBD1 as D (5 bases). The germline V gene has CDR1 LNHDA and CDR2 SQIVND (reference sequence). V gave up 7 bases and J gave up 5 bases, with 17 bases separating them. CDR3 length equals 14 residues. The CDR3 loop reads CASTLVGRSTEAFF. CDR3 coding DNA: TGTGCCAGTACCCTCGTGGGGCGTTCAACTGAAGCTTTCTTT.

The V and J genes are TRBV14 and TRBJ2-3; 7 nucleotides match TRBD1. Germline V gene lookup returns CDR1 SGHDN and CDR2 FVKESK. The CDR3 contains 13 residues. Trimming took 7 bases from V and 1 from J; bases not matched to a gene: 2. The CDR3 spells CASNRGGTDTQYF. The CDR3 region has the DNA TGTGCCAGCAACAGGGGAGGCACAGATACGCAGTATTTT.

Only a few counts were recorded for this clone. The CDR3 nucleotides read TGTGCCAGCAGCCAAGCCACAACTCTCCACCGCGGTTTCTTT. This translates into CASSQATTLHRGFF. The chain is built from TRBV14 and TRBJ1-1; D is unresolved. The V end lost 1 base, the J end lost 13 bases, and 19 bases lay between the germline ends. The CDR3 length is 14 residues. From germline, CDR1 is SGHDN and CDR2 FVKESK.

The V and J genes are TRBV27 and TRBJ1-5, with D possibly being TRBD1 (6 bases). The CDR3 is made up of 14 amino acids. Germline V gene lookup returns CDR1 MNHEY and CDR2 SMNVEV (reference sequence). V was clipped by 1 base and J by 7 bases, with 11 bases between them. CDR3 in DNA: TGTGCCAGCAGTTTATATCGGGGGGGCCAGCCCCAGCATTTT. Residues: CASSLYRGGQPQHF.

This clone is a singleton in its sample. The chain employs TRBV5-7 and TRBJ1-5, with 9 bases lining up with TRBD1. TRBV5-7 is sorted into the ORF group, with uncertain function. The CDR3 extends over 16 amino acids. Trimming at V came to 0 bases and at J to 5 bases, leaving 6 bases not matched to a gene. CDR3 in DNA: TGTGCCAGCAGCTTGGCGGGACAGGGTAGGGATCAGCCCCAGCATTTT. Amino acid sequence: CASSLAGQGRDQPQHF.

In DNA, the CDR3 is TGCGCCAGCAGCGGGACAGGGGGCGCGTCTGGAAACACCATATATTTT. Its protein is CASSGTGGASGNTIYF. The chain carries TRBV5-1 and TRBJ1-3; 12 bases line up with TRBD1. Germline trimming cut 4 bases from V and 1 base from J; bases unmatched to any gene: 3. The CDR3 sequence is 16 residues long. From germline, CDR1 is SGHRS and CDR2 YFSETQ.

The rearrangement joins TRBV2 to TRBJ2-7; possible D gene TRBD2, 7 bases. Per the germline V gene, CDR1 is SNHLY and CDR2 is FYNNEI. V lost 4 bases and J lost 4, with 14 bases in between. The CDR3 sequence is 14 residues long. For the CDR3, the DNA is TGTGCCAGCAGTGGTAGGGGGGGCACTTACGAGCAGTACTTC. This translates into CASSGRGGTYEQYF.